A selection of T cell receptor beta chains follows, all from one sample in a study of blood T cell repertoires in COVID-19. Measured with immunoSEQ multiplex PCR; TCRdb has only the in-frame clones, and not every one. The data show 26,000 or so clones, around 90% seen once. Sequenced input: peripheral blood. These receptors all stem from a man in his 70s with acute or convalescent COVID-19. Each CDR3 is given with its conserved first and last residue. The order of the fields is D gene, J gene, clone size, V gene, CDR3 protein, CDR3 DNA. D genes are given only for firm matches. Expanded clones are given a class, and other clones once, few, many or no size at all.

D gene: NA; J gene: TRBJ2-3; clone size: NA; V gene: TRBV3-1/TRBV3-2; CDR3 protein: CASSQGRVGTQYF; CDR3 DNA: TGTGCCAGCAGCCAAGGCAGGGTCGGTACGCAGTATTTT
D gene: TRBD1; J gene: TRBJ2-7; clone size: NA; V gene: TRBV6-7; CDR3 protein: CASSYPGQGLHEQYF; CDR3 DNA: TGTGCCAGCAGTTACCCGGGACAGGGTCTCCACGAGCAGTACTTC
D gene: NA; J gene: TRBJ1-5; clone size: NA; V gene: TRBV6-5; CDR3 protein: CARDRSNQPQHF; CDR3 DNA: TGTGCCAGAGACAGGAGTAATCAGCCCCAGCATTTT
D gene: TRBD2; J gene: TRBJ2-3; clone size: NA; V gene: TRBV11-3; CDR3 protein: CASSQGLAGYTDTQYF; CDR3 DNA: TGTGCCAGCAGCCAGGGACTAGCGGGGTACACAGATACGCAGTATTTT
D gene: NA; J gene: TRBJ1-6; clone size: NA; V gene: TRBV2; CDR3 protein: CASSAWGPSYNSPLHF; CDR3 DNA: TGTGCCAGCAGTGCGTGGGGCCCCTCCTATAATTCACCCCTCCACTTT
D gene: TRBD2; J gene: TRBJ2-3; clone size: once; V gene: TRBV5-4; CDR3 protein: CASSLMSLAGGDTQYF; CDR3 DNA: TGTGCCAGCAGCTTGATGAGTCTAGCGGGAGGGGATACGCAGTATTTT
D gene: TRBD1; J gene: TRBJ2-5; clone size: NA; V gene: TRBV7-9; CDR3 protein: CASSFPGQGAGETQYF; CDR3 DNA: TGTGCCAGCAGCTTCCCCGGACAGGGGGCAGGGGAGACCCAGTACTTC
D gene: NA; J gene: TRBJ2-2; clone size: NA; V gene: TRBV6-2/TRBV6-3; CDR3 protein: CASSPLGSGTGPELFF; CDR3 DNA: TGTGCCAGCAGTCCCCTAGGGTCCGGGACTGGTCCGGAGCTGTTTTTT
D gene: TRBD1; J gene: TRBJ2-2; clone size: NA; V gene: TRBV29-1; CDR3 protein: CAQGKATGELFF; CDR3 DNA: TGCGCACAGGGGAAGGCGACCGGGGAGCTGTTTTTT
D gene: NA; J gene: TRBJ1-4; clone size: once; V gene: TRBV29-1; CDR3 protein: CSVEEEEKLFF; CDR3 DNA: TGCAGCGTTGAAGAAGAGGAAAAACTGTTTTTT
D gene: NA; J gene: TRBJ1-2; clone size: NA; V gene: TRBV5-1; CDR3 protein: CASSPQATGGYGYTF; CDR3 DNA: TGCGCCAGCAGCCCCCAGGCTACCGGGGGGTATGGCTACACCTTC
D gene: TRBD1; J gene: TRBJ1-2; clone size: NA; V gene: TRBV6-6; CDR3 protein: CASSYPWTGVTYGYTF; CDR3 DNA: TGTGCCAGCAGTTACCCTTGGACAGGGGTTACTTATGGCTACACCTTC
D gene: NA; J gene: TRBJ1-6; clone size: NA; V gene: TRBV19; CDR3 protein: CASSIVEGDSPLHF; CDR3 DNA: TGTGCCAGTAGTATCGTAGAGGGTGATTCACCCCTCCACTTT
D gene: NA; J gene: TRBJ2-7; clone size: once; V gene: TRBV19; CDR3 protein: CASSLTSGGDEQYF; CDR3 DNA: TGTGCCAGTAGCCTAACTAGTGGGGGCGACGAGCAGTACTTC
D gene: NA; J gene: TRBJ1-3; clone size: NA; V gene: TRBV7-8; CDR3 protein: CASSLGVVQVAGNTIYF; CDR3 DNA: TGTGCCAGCAGCTTAGGGGTCGTTCAGGTGGCTGGAAACACCATATATTTT
D gene: TRBD2; J gene: TRBJ2-7; clone size: NA; V gene: TRBV28; CDR3 protein: CASRSLAGGPYEQYF; CDR3 DNA: TGTGCCAGCAGATCACTAGCGGGAGGGCCGTACGAGCAGTACTTC
D gene: NA; J gene: TRBJ2-7; clone size: NA; V gene: TRBV6-5; CDR3 protein: CASSYSRGSEQYF; CDR3 DNA: TGTGCCAGCAGTTACTCGAGGGGGAGCGAGCAGTACTTC
D gene: NA; J gene: TRBJ2-2; clone size: NA; V gene: TRBV18; CDR3 protein: CASPPQDRPNTGELFF; CDR3 DNA: TGTGCCAGCCCGCCCCAGGACAGACCTAACACCGGGGAGCTGTTTTTT
D gene: NA; J gene: TRBJ2-5; clone size: once; V gene: TRBV9; CDR3 protein: CASSPEAWKTQYF; CDR3 DNA: TGTGCCAGCAGCCCCGAGGCTTGGAAGACCCAGTACTTC
D gene: TRBD1; J gene: TRBJ1-4; clone size: NA; V gene: TRBV7-2; CDR3 protein: CASSLYRLGQGASEKLFF; CDR3 DNA: TGTGCCAGCAGCTTATATCGCCTCGGGCAGGGGGCAAGTGAAAAACTGTTTTTT
D gene: NA; J gene: TRBJ2-7; clone size: NA; V gene: TRBV27; CDR3 protein: CASSLSMVGASSYEQYF; CDR3 DNA: TGTGCCAGCAGTTTATCGATGGTGGGCGCGAGCTCCTACGAGCAGTACTTC
D gene: TRBD2; J gene: TRBJ2-1; clone size: NA; V gene: TRBV9; CDR3 protein: CASSVGTSYYNEQFF; CDR3 DNA: TGTGCCAGCAGCGTTGGGACTAGCTACTACAATGAGCAGTTCTTC
D gene: NA; J gene: TRBJ2-7; clone size: NA; V gene: TRBV21-1; CDR3 protein: CASSKAQTTQYEQYF; CDR3 DNA: TGTGCCAGCAGCAAAGCGCAGACAACTCAGTACGAGCAGTACTTC
D gene: TRBD1; J gene: TRBJ1-2; clone size: once; V gene: TRBV28; CDR3 protein: CASSLGTGGYGYTF; CDR3 DNA: TGTGCCAGCAGTTTAGGGACAGGGGGCTATGGCTACACCTTC
D gene: TRBD2; J gene: TRBJ2-3; clone size: NA; V gene: TRBV4-3; CDR3 protein: CASSQDRMGTSGSSTDTQYF; CDR3 DNA: TGCGCCAGCAGCCAAGATCGGATGGGGACTAGCGGGAGCTCAACAGATACGCAGTATTTT
D gene: NA; J gene: TRBJ1-1; clone size: NA; V gene: TRBV19; CDR3 protein: CASSGPQGYTEAFF; CDR3 DNA: TGTGCCAGTAGTGGTCCACAGGGATACACTGAAGCTTTCTTT
D gene: NA; J gene: TRBJ1-4; clone size: large; V gene: TRBV27; CDR3 protein: CASSPRATNEKLFF; CDR3 DNA: TGTGCCAGCAGCCCCAGGGCCACTAATGAAAAACTGTTTTTT
D gene: TRBD1; J gene: TRBJ1-5; clone size: NA; V gene: TRBV7-9; CDR3 protein: CASSRDRGGNQPQHF; CDR3 DNA: TGTGCCAGCAGCAGAGACAGGGGGGGCAATCAGCCCCAGCATTTT
D gene: TRBD2; J gene: TRBJ2-7; clone size: NA; V gene: TRBV5-4; CDR3 protein: CASSLAAGDEQYF; CDR3 DNA: TGTGCCAGCAGCTTAGCGGCGGGGGACGAGCAGTACTTC
D gene: TRBD1; J gene: TRBJ2-7; clone size: once; V gene: TRBV7-9; CDR3 protein: CASSSRRDRTYEQYF; CDR3 DNA: TGTGCCAGCAGCTCCCGAAGGGACAGGACCTACGAGCAGTACTTC
D gene: NA; J gene: TRBJ1-5; clone size: NA; V gene: TRBV6-5; CDR3 protein: CASSSDRDQPQHF; CDR3 DNA: TGTGCCAGCAGTTCTGACAGAGATCAGCCCCAGCATTTT
D gene: NA; J gene: TRBJ1-2; clone size: NA; V gene: TRBV18; CDR3 protein: CASSLYSDSSYGYTF; CDR3 DNA: TGTGCCAGCTCACTATATTCGGACAGTTCCTATGGCTACACCTTC
D gene: TRBD2; J gene: TRBJ2-5; clone size: NA; V gene: TRBV7-7; CDR3 protein: CASSLNSGQETQYF; CDR3 DNA: TGTGCTAGCAGCTTAAATAGCGGGCAAGAGACCCAGTACTTC
D gene: TRBD1; J gene: TRBJ1-1; clone size: NA; V gene: TRBV27; CDR3 protein: CASSPNPTGEAFF; CDR3 DNA: TGTGCCAGCAGTCCCAACCCGACAGGGGAAGCTTTCTTT
D gene: NA; J gene: TRBJ2-7; clone size: NA; V gene: TRBV6-5; CDR3 protein: CASSLGDILREQYF; CDR3 DNA: TGTGCCAGCAGCCTCGGTGATATCCTACGCGAGCAGTACTTC
D gene: NA; J gene: TRBJ2-5; clone size: NA; V gene: TRBV5-4; CDR3 protein: CASTSLEGEGLETQYF; CDR3 DNA: TGTGCCAGCACCAGTCTCGAGGGAGAGGGTCTAGAGACCCAGTACTTC
D gene: TRBD1; J gene: TRBJ1-1; clone size: NA; V gene: TRBV6-2/TRBV6-3; CDR3 protein: CASSIDRGTEAFF; CDR3 DNA: TGTGCCAGCAGTATAGACAGGGGAACTGAAGCTTTCTTT
D gene: NA; J gene: TRBJ1-1; clone size: NA; V gene: TRBV5-6; CDR3 protein: CASSVWLTGRNTKAFF; CDR3 DNA: TGTGCCAGCAGCGTTTGGTTGACGGGGAGGAACACTAAAGCTTTCTTT
D gene: TRBD1; J gene: TRBJ1-4; clone size: NA; V gene: TRBV7-3; CDR3 protein: CASQPGQGNATNEKLFF; CDR3 DNA: TGTGCCAGCCAACCGGGACAGGGAAATGCAACTAATGAAAAACTGTTTTTT
D gene: TRBD2; J gene: TRBJ2-7; clone size: NA; V gene: TRBV7-8; CDR3 protein: CASSPLLAHGLAGGWYF; CDR3 DNA: TGTGCCAGCAGCCCCCTTTTGGCTCACGGACTAGCGGGAGGGTGGTACTTC
D gene: NA; J gene: TRBJ1-1; clone size: NA; V gene: TRBV2; CDR3 protein: CASSETEGANTEAFF; CDR3 DNA: TGTGCCAGCAGTGAAACAGAGGGCGCGAACACTGAAGCTTTCTTT
D gene: NA; J gene: TRBJ2-5; clone size: few; V gene: TRBV12-2; CDR3 protein: CASPPGGRVRKVDPSYQETQYF; CDR3 DNA: TGTGCAAGCCCCCCCGGGGGGAGGGTCCGGAAAGTGGATCCTTCGTACCAAGAGACCCAGTACTTC
D gene: TRBD1; J gene: TRBJ1-1; clone size: NA; V gene: TRBV7-6; CDR3 protein: CASSLGDRGYTNTEAFF; CDR3 DNA: TGTGCCAGCAGCTTAGGGGACAGGGGCTATACGAACACTGAAGCTTTCTTT
D gene: TRBD2; J gene: TRBJ2-3; clone size: NA; V gene: TRBV7-2; CDR3 protein: CASSSPGLAGPSTDTQYF; CDR3 DNA: TGTGCCAGCAGCTCCCCGGGACTAGCGGGGCCTAGCACAGATACGCAGTATTTT
D gene: NA; J gene: TRBJ1-1; clone size: NA; V gene: TRBV5-1; CDR3 protein: CASTFGGAVNTEAFF; CDR3 DNA: TGCGCCAGCACCTTTGGCGGGGCCGTGAACACTGAAGCTTTCTTT
D gene: NA; J gene: TRBJ2-7; clone size: NA; V gene: TRBV5-4; CDR3 protein: CASSLAGISGHEQYF; CDR3 DNA: TGTGCCAGCAGCTTGGCCGGGATCAGCGGCCACGAGCAGTACTTC
D gene: TRBD2; J gene: TRBJ2-1; clone size: NA; V gene: TRBV4-2; CDR3 protein: CASSQATGTSGRKDNEQFF; CDR3 DNA: TGTGCCAGCAGCCAAGCGACCGGGACTAGCGGGAGGAAGGACAATGAGCAGTTCTTC
D gene: NA; J gene: TRBJ1-6; clone size: few; V gene: TRBV7-2; CDR3 protein: CASSLERSNSPLHF; CDR3 DNA: TGTGCCAGCAGCTTAGAACGGAGTAATTCACCCCTCCACTTT
D gene: NA; J gene: TRBJ2-1; clone size: NA; V gene: TRBV7-3; CDR3 protein: CASSLNSRDNEQFF; CDR3 DNA: TGTGCCAGCAGCTTAAATTCCCGGGACAATGAGCAGTTCTTC
D gene: TRBD2; J gene: TRBJ2-3; clone size: NA; V gene: TRBV11-2; CDR3 protein: CASSTGGTSITDTQYF; CDR3 DNA: TGTGCCAGCAGCACAGGCGGGACTAGCATTACAGATACGCAGTATTTT
D gene: NA; J gene: TRBJ1-1; clone size: NA; V gene: TRBV4-2; CDR3 protein: CASSQDTAQGRGNTEAFF; CDR3 DNA: TGTGCCAGCAGCCAAGATACGGCACAGGGTCGGGGGAACACTGAAGCTTTCTTT
D gene: NA; J gene: TRBJ2-4; clone size: NA; V gene: TRBV9; CDR3 protein: CASSVDYGGINIQYF; CDR3 DNA: TGTGCCAGCAGCGTAGACTATGGGGGGATAAACATTCAGTACTTC
D gene: TRBD2; J gene: TRBJ2-3; clone size: NA; V gene: TRBV7-2; CDR3 protein: CASKPAGGPHTQYF; CDR3 DNA: TGTGCCAGCAAACCAGCGGGAGGGCCGCATACGCAGTATTTT
D gene: TRBD1; J gene: TRBJ2-1; clone size: NA; V gene: TRBV27; CDR3 protein: CASSSSTGAYNEQFF; CDR3 DNA: TGTGCCAGCAGTTCCTCGACAGGGGCCTACAATGAGCAGTTCTTC
D gene: NA; J gene: TRBJ2-2; clone size: once; V gene: TRBV24-1; CDR3 protein: CATSNPRMTNTGELFF; CDR3 DNA: TGTGCCACCAGTAATCCGAGAATGACGAACACCGGGGAGCTGTTTTTT
D gene: NA; J gene: TRBJ1-2; clone size: NA; V gene: TRBV5-6; CDR3 protein: CASSLLGDSTRGGYTF; CDR3 DNA: TGTGCCAGCAGCTTGCTAGGGGACTCCACCCGGGGTGGCTACACCTTC
D gene: NA; J gene: TRBJ2-4; clone size: few; V gene: TRBV11-2; CDR3 protein: CASSPSIQNIQYF; CDR3 DNA: TGTGCCAGCAGCCCAAGCATCCAAAACATTCAGTACTTC
D gene: TRBD2; J gene: TRBJ2-1; clone size: once; V gene: TRBV3-1/TRBV3-2; CDR3 protein: CASSVLSSGARFF; CDR3 DNA: TGTGCCAGCAGCGTGCTTTCTAGCGGGGCCCGGTTCTTC
D gene: TRBD2; J gene: TRBJ2-1; clone size: NA; V gene: TRBV19; CDR3 protein: CASSTTTSATINEQFF; CDR3 DNA: TGTGCCAGTAGTACGACGACTAGCGCGACGATCAATGAGCAGTTCTTC